This T cell receptor beta chain comes out of a study of T cells after yellow fever vaccination. General observations from the study: Post-booster repertoires contained most primary-vaccination clones again (around 97% CD4, 85% to 90% CD8). Researchers cautioned that FACS-sorted repertoires could harbor abundant clonotypes contaminating from the bulk population. A limited proportion of clonotypes was detected within both the CD4 and CD8 compartments.

They built TCR cDNA with 5'RACE template switching, a step that put in a universal primer site and UMIs. TCRdb re-analysed the 5' RACE reads in MiXCR, keeping a single row per CDR3 protein. Found here are about 320,000 distinct CDR3 sequences, approximately 4.5% of them singletons; the top ten hold around 19%. CDR3 length: 13 residues. Germline V gene sequence: CDR1 DFQATT, CDR2 SNEGSKA (reference sequence). V lost 6 bases to trimming and J lost 1 base; unmatched junction nucleotides: 2. This clonotype appeared many times. What it binds is unknown. This sequence joins TRBV20-1 and TRBJ2-7, with 11 bases identical to TRBD2. The TCR was taken from a man between 18 and 35 years old who received the YFV17D yellow fever vaccine. The sample consisted of PBMCs, taken 15 days after the yellow fever booster vaccination. CDR3 coding DNA: TGCAGTGCCCTAGCGGGGGGATCCTACGAGCAGTACTTC. Its translation is CSALAGGSYEQYF.